This TCR beta chain was captured in a study of blood T cell repertoires in COVID-19. The CDR3 is made up of 13 amino acids. V lost 8 bases and J lost 7, with 15 bases in between. Profiled with immunoSEQ multiplex PCR; TCRdb holds only in-frame clones, not every one. The sample includes around 130,000 clones, about 83% of them seen just once. This TCR came from a man aged 55 to 70 with acute or convalescent COVID-19. This chain joins TRBV12-3 or TRBV12-4 and TRBJ2-1, with D maybe TRBD1 (5 bases). Material: peripheral blood. This chain's CDR3 is CASGATVENEQFF. CDR3 bases: TGTGCCAGCGGCGCGACAGTGGAGAATGAGCAGTTCTTC.